Below, 6 T cell receptor beta chains from the same sample are listed, as sequenced in a study of cytomegalovirus exposure and HLA in healthy donors. The table came from immunoSEQ multiplex PCR; TCRdb's copy has only in-frame clones and leaves some out. This table holds around 60,000 clones, 90% to 96% found once. The sequencing sample was made of PBMCs. The receptors stem from a woman younger than 30 in good health and CMV-seronegative.

This sequence joins TRBV7-9 and TRBJ1-2, with D maybe TRBD1 (5 bases). The germline V and J ends were trimmed by 3 bases and 3 bases, with 8 bases remaining between them. The germline CDR1 and CDR2 sequences are SEHNR and FQNEAQ (reference sequence). The CDR3 consists of 13 residues. The CDR3 protein is CASSFGGDYGYTF. In DNA, the CDR3 is TGTGCCAGCAGCTTCGGAGGGGACTATGGCTACACCTTC.

In its sample, this clone was seen once. This sequence joins TRBV11-3 and TRBJ2-7, with D possibly being TRBD1 (6 bases). V lost 5 bases to trimming and J lost 2 bases, with 13 bases between them. Germline-derived CDR1 and CDR2 are SGHNT and YENEEA. CDR3 length: 14 amino acids. The CDR3 DNA reads TGTGCCAGCAGCCGAACAGGGAGCGCCTACGAGCAGTACTTC. Translation: CASSRTGSAYEQYF.

A single count supports this clone. V gene TRBV7-9 combines with J gene TRBJ2-3, with 12 bases aligning to TRBD2. Per the germline V gene, CDR1 is SEHNR and CDR2 is FQNEAQ (reference sequence). The CDR3 length is 16 residues. V was clipped by 5 bases and J by 1 base; unmatched bases: 4. The CDR3 is CASSALAGGRTDTQYF. CDR3 in DNA: TGTGCCAGCAGCGCACTAGCGGGGGGCCGCACAGATACGCAGTATTTT.

The V call is TRBV13, the J call TRBJ1-1, with D unclear. The CDR3 extends over 15 amino acids. The germline V gene encodes CDR1 PRHDT and CDR2 FYEKMQ (reference sequence). V was trimmed by 5 bases and J by 1 base, leaving 14 bases between them. This CDR3 reads CASSPWSVANTEAFF. The CDR3 nucleotides are TGTGCCAGCAGCCCCTGGTCAGTAGCGAACACTGAAGCTTTCTTT.

This sequence joins TRBV11-2 and TRBJ2-7; a weak D match, TRBD1 (5 bases). CDR1 is SGHAT, CDR2 FQNNGV, per germline. This CDR3 contains 15 residues. The V end lost 1 base, the J end lost 3 bases, and 13 bases lay between the germline ends. CDR3 DNA sequence: TGTGCCAGCAGCTTAGTCCCAGACAGACGCTACGAGCAGTACTTC. The encoded protein is CASSLVPDRRYEQYF.

The chain joins TRBV27 to TRBJ1-1, with TRBD1 matching over 9 bases. V lost 5 bases and J lost 1; bases outside the gene matches: 8. CDR1 and CDR2 (germline): MNHEY, SMNVEV (reference sequence). The CDR3 covers 16 residues. Written as DNA, the CDR3 is TGTGCCAGCAGTCCTGACAGGGGGGGATGGAACACTGAAGCTTTCTTT. Its protein is CASSPDRGGWNTEAFF.